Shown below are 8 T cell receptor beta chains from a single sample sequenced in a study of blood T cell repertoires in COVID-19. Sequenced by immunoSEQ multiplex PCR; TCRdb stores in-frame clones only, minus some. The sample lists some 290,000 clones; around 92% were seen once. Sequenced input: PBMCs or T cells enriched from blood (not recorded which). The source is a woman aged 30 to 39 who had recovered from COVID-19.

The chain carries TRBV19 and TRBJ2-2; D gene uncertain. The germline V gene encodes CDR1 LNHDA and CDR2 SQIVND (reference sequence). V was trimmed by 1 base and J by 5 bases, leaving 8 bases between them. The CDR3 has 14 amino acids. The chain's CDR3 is CASSIGGGTGELFF. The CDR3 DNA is TGTGCCAGTAGTATAGGCGGTGGTACCGGGGAGCTGTTTTTT.

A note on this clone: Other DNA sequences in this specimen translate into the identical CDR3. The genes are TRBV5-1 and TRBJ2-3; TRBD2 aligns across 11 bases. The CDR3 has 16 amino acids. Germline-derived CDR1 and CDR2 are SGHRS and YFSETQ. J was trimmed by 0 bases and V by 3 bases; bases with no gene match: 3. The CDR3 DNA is TGCGCCAGCAGCTCGGGACTAGCGGCAAGCACAGATACGCAGTATTTT. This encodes CASSSGLAASTDTQYF. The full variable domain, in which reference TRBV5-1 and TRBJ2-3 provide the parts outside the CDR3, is KAGVTQTPRYLIKTRGQQVTLSCSPISGHRSVSWYQQTPGQGLQFLFEYFSETQRNKGNFPGRFSGRQFSNSRSEMNVSTLELGDSALYLCASSSGLAASTDTQYFGPGTRLTVL.

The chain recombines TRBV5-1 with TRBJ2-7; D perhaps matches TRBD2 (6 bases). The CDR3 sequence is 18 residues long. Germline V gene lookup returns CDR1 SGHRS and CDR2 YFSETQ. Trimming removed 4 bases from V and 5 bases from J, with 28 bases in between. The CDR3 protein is CASSLEDVTDGGTHEQYF. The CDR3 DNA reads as TGCGCCAGCAGCCTGGAAGACGTTACGGACGGAGGGACCCACGAGCAGTACTTC.

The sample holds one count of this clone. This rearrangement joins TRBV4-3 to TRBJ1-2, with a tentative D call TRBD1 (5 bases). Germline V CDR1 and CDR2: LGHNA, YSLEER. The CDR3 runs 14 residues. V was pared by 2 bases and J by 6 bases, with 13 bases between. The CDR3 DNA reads TGCGCCAGCAGCCAAAACTGGGGCAGCGATGGCTACACCTTC. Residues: CASSQNWGSDGYTF.

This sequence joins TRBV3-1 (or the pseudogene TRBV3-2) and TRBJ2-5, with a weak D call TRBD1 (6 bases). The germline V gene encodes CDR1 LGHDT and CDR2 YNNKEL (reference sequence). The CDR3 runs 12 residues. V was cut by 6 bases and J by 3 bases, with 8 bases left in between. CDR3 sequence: CASSRDKETQYF. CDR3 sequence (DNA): TGTGCCAGCAGTAGGGACAAAGAGACCCAGTACTTC.

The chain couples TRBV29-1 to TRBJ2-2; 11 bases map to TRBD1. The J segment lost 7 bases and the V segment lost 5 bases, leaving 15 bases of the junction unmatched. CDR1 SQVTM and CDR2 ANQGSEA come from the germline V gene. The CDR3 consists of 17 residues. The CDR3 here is CSVTRTGGPDGGGELFF. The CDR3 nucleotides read TGCAGCGTTACCCGGACAGGGGGCCCCGATGGGGGCGGGGAGCTGTTTTTT.

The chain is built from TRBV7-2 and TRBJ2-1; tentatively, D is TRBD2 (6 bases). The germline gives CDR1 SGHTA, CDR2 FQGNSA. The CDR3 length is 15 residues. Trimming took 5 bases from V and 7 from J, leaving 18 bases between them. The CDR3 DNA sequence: TGTGCCAGCAGCCAAGGTAGGAGCGGGCCGAATGAGCAGTTCTTC. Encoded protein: CASSQGRSGPNEQFF.

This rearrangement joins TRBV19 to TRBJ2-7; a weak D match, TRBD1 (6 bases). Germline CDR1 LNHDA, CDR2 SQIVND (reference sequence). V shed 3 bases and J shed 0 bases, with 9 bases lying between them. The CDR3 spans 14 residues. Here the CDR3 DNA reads TGTGCCAGTAGTATGAGACAGGACTCCTACGAGCAGTACTTC. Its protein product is CASSMRQDSYEQYF.